Described below is a single T cell receptor beta chain sequence and its context. Its matching antigen is unknown. Assay used: immunoSEQ multiplex PCR; TCRdb lists only in-frame clones, some missing. The table shows 48,000 or so clones, with 80% to 85% occurring only once. The CDR3 totals 17 residues. Germline values: CDR1 MGHDK, CDR2 SYGVNS. V dropped 4 bases and J dropped 4; count of bases not matched to a gene: 12. The data belong to a study of OX40 agonist ivuxolimab in advanced cancers. Study in general: A mean age of roughly 60 years, range about 20 to 79, was recorded, and roughly 80% were male. Overall study results and limits: Those patients achieving a partial response at 0.1-3.0 mg/kg showed among the lowest clonal expansion. CD8+ T cells averaged more expanded clones than CD4+.

Systemic immunosuppression or autoimmune disease history was grounds to exclude patients. This specimen consisted of CD4+ or CD8+ T cells sorted from blood, obtained in a trial of the OX40 agonist ivuxolimab. The rearrangement links TRBV25-1 to TRBJ2-1; 8 bases agree with TRBD1. The clonotype comes from an adult with an advanced solid tumor such as melanoma, head and neck, liver or kidney cancer. The CDR3 nucleotides are TGTGCCAGCAGTGGGTACCTACAGGGGGATCGGTACAATGAGCAGTTCTTC. Its translation is CASSGYLQGDRYNEQFF. Full variable domain (remainder filled in from reference TRBV25-1 and TRBJ2-1): EADIYQTPRYLVIGTGKKITLECSQTMGHDKMYWYQQDPGMELHLIHYSYGVNSTEKGDLSSESTVSRIRTEHFPLTLESARPSHTSQYLCASSGYLQGDRYNEQFFGPGTRLTVL.